The TCR beta chain under discussion was sequenced for a study of T cells in Graves' hyperthyroidism and ophthalmopathy. Study details: Peripheral blood was obtained at initial diagnosis, preceding any treatment.

Study-wide results and limits: Ophthalmopathy and stable hyperthyroidism were told apart by a 13 V-J model.

Amplified TCR beta CDR3 regions derived from RNA transcripts. The HTBI set primed first-round TCR CDR3 RT-PCR. TCRdb recomputed calls from the multiplex PCR reads with MiXCR, one row per CDR3 protein. Among more than 500,000 distinct CDR3 sequences listed, 14% to 15% were seen once. The CDR3 has 16 residues. Germline loops: CDR1 LGHNA, CDR2 YNFKEQ. The V and J ends lost 3 bases and 3 bases, in that order; junction bases with no gene match: 9. This clonotype was recorded at least ten times. Its antigen remains unknown. Material for sequencing was blood. The sequence derives from a middle-aged woman with Graves' ophthalmopathy. The chain joins TRBV4-2 to TRBJ1-2, with 8 positions matching TRBD1. CDR3 amino acids: CASSHSLPGQDYGYTF. In DNA form, the CDR3 reads TGTGCCAGCAGCCATTCCTTACCGGGACAGGACTATGGCTACACCTTC.